The clone carrying this T cell receptor (beta chain) was observed many times. As yet, its antigen is unknown. Investigators excluded patients with uncontrolled infection, other autoimmune disease, pregnancy or lactation. For the diagnoses, clinical symptoms, serum thyroxine and TRAb, thyroid ultrasound and orbital computed tomography were used. This record comes from a study of T cells in Graves' hyperthyroidism and ophthalmopathy. Whole-study findings and limits: Most clonotypes that expanded in the thyroid above 0.001 also showed up in blood.

The CDR3 spans 18 residues. The V gene's germline CDR1 is MNHEY and CDR2 SVGEGT. The V gene lost 0 bases and the J gene lost 3 bases, with 18 bases spanning the gap. The TCR beta CDR3 regions underwent amplification using RNA transcripts as the source. The HTBI primer set was used in a first-round RT-PCR of the TCR CDR3. One entry per CDR3 protein, called by TCRdb with MiXCR from the multiplex PCR reads. The sample lists 310,000 or so distinct CDR3 sequences, about 15% occurring once. Sequencing input: blood. This chain connects TRBV6-2 or TRBV6-3 to TRBJ1-5; D remains ambiguous. The sequence derives from an older woman with Graves' ophthalmopathy. CDR3 bases: TGTGCCAGCAGTTACTCTCTGGTCTCACCCCCCCCCAATCAGCCCCAGCATTTT. Translated, it gives CASSYSLVSPPPNQPQHF.